This T cell receptor (beta chain) was retrieved from a study of OX40 agonist ivuxolimab in advanced cancers. Study-wide background: Partial response was recorded in three patients: one hepatocellular carcinoma and two cutaneous melanoma cases.

Germline V CDR1 and CDR2: SEHNR, FQNEAQ (reference sequence). The length of the CDR3 is 13 residues. V was pared by 7 bases and J by 1 base, with 10 bases between. Overall study results and limits: Part of the nonresponder group also had normalized T-cell clonal expansion that was low. Clonal expansion among partial responders at 0.1-3.0 mg/kg ranked near the lowest.

Points on this clone: The target antigen is unknown.

Here immunoSEQ multiplex PCR was the method, and the copy in TCRdb shows in-frame clones only, minus some. Counted here are tens of thousands of clones, around 78% occurring once; the ten biggest clones make up 15% to 20%. The rearrangement uses TRBV7-9 and TRBJ1-1; D unclear. The receptor's source is an adult with an advanced solid tumor such as melanoma, head and neck, liver or kidney cancer. Sequences were derived from CD4+ or CD8+ T cells sorted from blood, sampled in a trial of the OX40 agonist ivuxolimab. CDR3 residues: CASILGSNTEAFF. CDR3 coding DNA: TGTGCCAGCATATTAGGGTCGAACACTGAAGCTTTCTTT.